These 27 T cell receptor beta chains were all obtained from the same sample, sequenced in a study of blood T cell repertoires in COVID-19. The data were produced by immunoSEQ multiplex PCR, yet TCRdb's version contains in-frame clones alone and is incomplete. The top ten hold roughly 28% of the sample, which has about 140,000 clones, approximately 88% seen once. Sequenced: peripheral blood. Receptors originate from a human donor in a cohort sampled during active COVID-19.

V gene TRBV7-2 combines with J gene TRBJ2-1, with a possible D match to TRBD1 (5 bases). The CDR3 covers 15 residues. The ends were cut back, 4 bases at V and 8 bases at J, with 18 bases in the middle. The germline CDR1 and CDR2 sequences are SGHTA and FQGNSA. The CDR3 loop is CASSSWKGPGDEQFF. The CDR3 coding sequence is TGTGCCAGCAGCTCCTGGAAGGGGCCCGGCGATGAGCAGTTCTTC.

A single count supports this clone. The chain joins TRBV18 to TRBJ1-3; D uncertain. V was cut by 2 bases and J by 0 bases, with 8 bases left in between. CDR1 and CDR2 (germline): KGHSH, LQKENI. CDR3 length equals 15 residues. The CDR3 sequence is CASSPGRGSGNTIYF. CDR3 coding DNA: TGTGCCAGCTCACCAGGGAGAGGCTCTGGAAACACCATATATTTT.

Remarks on this clone: An end of the junction does not agree with germline; a read error may underlie this. The rearrangement joins TRBV5-1 to TRBJ1-1, with 7 bases fitting TRBD1. This CDR3 is built from 13 residues. Germline V lookup: CDR1 SGHRS, CDR2 YFSETQ. As DNA, the CDR3 is TGCGCCAGCAGCTATGATGATTGGGGACAGAGCTTTTTT. Its translation: CASSYDDWGQSFF.

The V gene is TRBV20-1, the J gene TRBJ1-2, with D possibly matching TRBD1 (6 bases). The CDR3 sequence is 10 residues long. Germline V lookup: CDR1 DFQATT, CDR2 SNEGSKA (reference sequence). The V gene lost 6 bases and the J gene lost 6 bases, with 8 bases spanning the gap. CDR3: CSADSHGYTF. The CDR3 region has the DNA TGCAGTGCGGACAGCCATGGCTACACCTTC.

The chain uses TRBV5-1 and TRBJ2-7; a possible D gene is TRBD1 (6 bases). This CDR3 spans 15 amino acids. The germline CDR1 and CDR2 sequences are SGHRS and YFSETQ. V was pared by 8 bases and J by 5 bases, with 23 bases between. In DNA, the CDR3 is TGCGCCAGTACTTCTGGCAAAGGGGGATTGAACGAGCAGTACTTC. Amino acid sequence: CASTSGKGGLNEQYF.

The chain joins TRBV18 to TRBJ2-2; no clear D. The CDR3 totals 15 residues. The V gene lost 3 bases and the J gene lost 2 bases, with 10 bases spanning the gap. The V gene's germline CDR1 is KGHSH and CDR2 LQKENI. Here the CDR3 DNA reads TGTGCCAGCTCACCTAAACAGACAAACACCGGGGAGCTGTTTTTT. This codes for CASSPKQTNTGELFF.

The chain uses TRBV5-5 and TRBJ1-2; tentative D call: TRBD1 (6 bases). Germline-derived CDR1 and CDR2 are SGHKS and YYEKEE (reference sequence). The CDR3 consists of 13 residues. Trimming took 2 bases from V and 7 from J, leaving 12 bases between them. CDR3 protein: CASSFQGTGGYTF. In DNA, the CDR3 is TGTGCCAGCAGCTTCCAGGGGACGGGTGGCTACACCTTC.

The chain joins TRBV27 to TRBJ1-6; 9 nucleotides align to TRBD1. The CDR3 consists of 13 residues. CDR1 and CDR2 (germline): MNHEY, SMNVEV (reference sequence). V gave up 0 bases and J gave up 17 bases; unmatched junction bases: 5. The CDR3 loop is CASSLSYRGPFHF. The CDR3 nucleotides read TGTGCCAGCAGTTTATCATACAGGGGGCCCTTCCACTTT.

This clone appeared a single time. J is TRBJ2-7 and V is TRBV4-3, with D possibly being TRBD2 (6 bases). The CDR3 totals 16 residues. V lost 3 bases to trimming and J lost 7 bases, with 22 bases between them. Germline CDR1 is LGHNA and CDR2 is YSLEER. The CDR3 region is CASSHRWGTPSREQYF. DNA for the CDR3: TGCGCCAGCAGCCACCGCTGGGGGACTCCTTCCCGGGAGCAGTACTTC.

The genes are TRBV6-6 and TRBJ1-4; 7 bases fit TRBD1. The CDR3 loop spans 15 amino acids. The J segment lost 7 bases and the V segment lost 5 bases, leaving 10 bases of the junction unmatched. From germline, CDR1 is MNHNY and CDR2 SVGAGI (reference sequence). CDR3 in DNA: TGTGCCAGCAGTAAAGGGGGCGCGATTGGTGAAAAACTGTTTTTT. This codes for CASSKGGAIGEKLFF.

The chain recombines TRBV7-2 with TRBJ2-1, with 9 bases fitting TRBD2. J lost 4 bases, V lost 1 base, and 2 bases had no gene match. CDR1 SGHTA and CDR2 FQGNSA come from the germline V gene. The CDR3 extends over 15 amino acids. CDR3 amino acids: CASSLVAGGYNEQFF. DNA of the CDR3: TGTGCCAGCAGCTTAGTTGCGGGGGGGTACAATGAGCAGTTCTTC.

This chain uses TRBV19 with TRBJ2-2; D ambiguous. The length of the CDR3 is 13 residues. V dropped 6 bases and J dropped 1 base, with 6 bases sitting between them. The germline gives CDR1 LNHDA, CDR2 SQIVND (reference sequence). DNA for the CDR3: TGTGCCAGTAGGTCAGGGAACACCGGGGAGCTGTTTTTT. The encoded protein is CASRSGNTGELFF.

DNA of the CDR3: TGTGCCGCCGGACAGGCGAACACTGAAGCTTTCTTT. As protein: CAAGQANTEAFF. The chain has TRBV15 and TRBJ1-1; TRBD1 matches at 7 bases. CDR1 and CDR2 (germline): LNHNV, YYDKDF (reference sequence). The J segment lost 1 base and the V segment lost 11 bases, leaving 4 bases of the junction unmatched. The CDR3 has 12 amino acids.

This chain connects TRBV19 to TRBJ1-1; D is possibly TRBD1 (5 bases). Germline V gene data show CDR1 as LNHDA and CDR2 as SQIVND (reference sequence). V lost 5 bases, J lost 11 bases, and 18 bases lay in between. The CDR3 has 13 amino acids. CDR3 coding DNA: TGTGCCAGTAGTCCTTCCTCGGGGGAAGTTGCTTTCTTT. It is translated as CASSPSSGEVAFF.

The chain is built from TRBV2 and TRBJ1-5; TRBD1 aligns across 8 bases. Trimming cost V 6 bases and J 5 bases; bases outside gene matches: 6. The CDR3 spans 14 residues. Looked up from germline, CDR1 is SNHLY and CDR2 is FYNNEI. CDR3 in DNA: TGTGCCAGCAGCTCACAGGGGGACTATCAGCCCCAGCATTTT. This translates into CASSSQGDYQPQHF.

V gene TRBV5-6 combines with J gene TRBJ1-1, with 7 positions matching TRBD1. J gave up 6 bases and V 7 bases, and 6 bases lay outside the gene matches. CDR3 length: 12 residues. The V gene's germline CDR1 is SGHDT and CDR2 YYEEEE. CDR3 DNA: TGTGCCAGCCAGAGACAGGGCCCTGAAGCTTTCTTT. This translates into CASQRQGPEAFF. Complete variable domain (other parts from reference TRBV5-6 and TRBJ1-1): DAGVTQSPTHLIKTRGQQVTLRCSPKSGHDTVSWYQQALGQGPQFIFQYYEEEERQRGNFPDRFSGHQFPNYSSELNVNALLLGDSALYLCASQRQGPEAFFGQGTRLTVV.

The rearrangement links TRBV9 to TRBJ1-5, with TRBD1 matching over 8 bases. The CDR3 is made up of 18 amino acids. After removal of 3 bases from V and 0 bases from J, the junction contained 11 bases not matched to a gene. Germline V gene sequence: CDR1 SGDLS, CDR2 YYNGEE. For the CDR3, the DNA is TGTGCCAGCAGCGCCGGGACAGGAGACGTCTATAGCAATCAGCCCCAGCATTTT. Protein: CASSAGTGDVYSNQPQHF.

This chain connects TRBV7-6 to TRBJ1-2, with TRBD1 as a possible D gene (5 bases). Trimming removed 1 base from V and 5 bases from J, with 14 bases in between. The CDR3 totals 15 residues. Germline V gives CDR1 SGHVS, CDR2 FNYEAQ. CDR3 sequence (DNA): TGTGCCAGCAGCTTAGGCGCAGGGCCATTATATGGCTACACCTTC. As protein: CASSLGAGPLYGYTF. Full variable domain (rest looked up from reference TRBV7-6 and TRBJ1-2): GAGVSQSPRYKVTKRGQDVALRCDPISGHVSLYWYRQALGQGPEFLTYFNYEAQQDKSGLPNDRFSAERPEGSISTLTIQRTEQRDSAMYRCASSLGAGPLYGYTFGSGTRLTVV.

The rearrangement links TRBV10-1 to TRBJ2-7; tentative D call: TRBD1 (6 bases). There are 15 residues in the CDR3. Trimming removed 6 bases at V and 0 bases at J, with 15 bases between. Germline CDR1 reads WNHNN; CDR2 reads SYGVQD (reference sequence). The CDR3 loop is CASSFRTAHSYEQYF. In nucleotides, the CDR3 is TGCGCCAGCAGCTTCAGGACAGCCCACTCCTACGAGCAGTACTTC.

V is TRBV4-1 and J is TRBJ2-1; D might be TRBD2 (6 bases). The CDR3 loop spans 14 amino acids. V gave up 4 bases and J gave up 5 bases, with 12 bases separating them. The germline V gene has CDR1 MGHRA and CDR2 YSYEKL. The chain's CDR3 is CASSRTGGNNEQFF. CDR3 in DNA: TGCGCCAGCAGCCGTACCGGGGGTAACAATGAGCAGTTCTTC.

This chain joins TRBV27 and TRBJ2-1; 8 nucleotides agree with TRBD2. The CDR3 extends over 15 amino acids. V lost 5 bases, J lost 9 bases, and 12 bases stayed unmatched. Germline assignment: CDR1 MNHEY and CDR2 SMNVEV (reference sequence). The chain's CDR3 is CASSQLNGGAVEQFF. Here the CDR3 DNA reads TGTGCCAGCAGTCAGCTAAACGGGGGGGCCGTTGAGCAGTTCTTC.

CDR3 sequence (DNA): TGCGCCAGCAGCCAAGGGGTAGGGGACTATGGCTACACCTTC. It yields the protein CASSQGVGDYGYTF. The chain joins TRBV4-1 to TRBJ1-2; D may be TRBD1 (5 bases). The CDR3 sequence is 14 residues long. Germline V gene sequence: CDR1 MGHRA, CDR2 YSYEKL. V lost 1 base and J 3 bases, leaving 9 bases between the germline ends.

The rearrangement links TRBV4-2 to TRBJ1-1; a possible D gene is TRBD1 (5 bases). This CDR3 region has 17 residues. V was pared by 0 bases and J by 1 base, with 15 bases between. The germline V gene encodes CDR1 LGHNA and CDR2 YNFKEQ. The CDR3 region is CASSQDPRGTGNTEAFF. CDR3 DNA sequence: TGTGCCAGCAGCCAAGATCCGCGGGGGACGGGGAACACTGAAGCTTTCTTT.

The V call is TRBV4-2, the J call TRBJ2-1, with a weak D call TRBD2 (5 bases). The germline V gene encodes CDR1 LGHNA and CDR2 YNFKEQ. The V end was cut by 1 base, the J end by 7 bases, with 5 bases between. The CDR3 consists of 12 residues. In DNA form, the CDR3 reads TGTGCCAGCAGCCAAGGAGGGAATGAGCAGTTCTTC. Its translation is CASSQGGNEQFF.

V usage is TRBV7-9 and J usage is TRBJ1-1; D not resolved. Looked up from germline, CDR1 is SEHNR and CDR2 is FQNEAQ (reference sequence). This CDR3 spans 12 amino acids. Trimming cost V 2 bases and J 8 bases, with 9 bases left between them. This CDR3 reads CASSLKAGEAFF. CDR3 sequence (DNA): TGTGCCAGCAGCTTAAAGGCCGGGGAAGCTTTCTTT.

This clone has a handful of counts. The gene calls are TRBV11-2 and TRBJ1-5; D gene unclear. The CDR3 runs to 15 residues. V was cut by 1 base and J by 0 bases, with 7 bases left in between. Germline V lookup: CDR1 SGHAT, CDR2 FQNNGV. This CDR3 is CASSLGRYSNQPQHF. The DNA of the CDR3 is TGTGCCAGCAGCTTAGGCAGGTATAGCAATCAGCCCCAGCATTTT.

V usage is TRBV28 and J usage is TRBJ1-6; weak D call: TRBD1 (6 bases). Per the germline V gene, CDR1 is MDHEN and CDR2 is SYDVKM. This CDR3 comprises 14 residues. V gave up 6 bases and J gave up 9 bases, with 15 bases separating them. The CDR3 spells CASRTGEGSSPLHF. The CDR3 coding sequence is TGTGCCAGCAGGACAGGTGAAGGGAGTTCACCCCTCCACTTT.